The entry below gives a single T cell receptor (beta chain) sequence along with its context. Cohorts were assigned according to the clinical history that participants reported. Cohort 3 donors were reported recovered after two negative PCRs, clearance, or symptom resolution. The data are from a study of blood T cell repertoires in COVID-19. Background on the study: Samples came from the United States, Italy and Spain, spanning acute and convalescent COVID-19.

V lost 1 base to trimming and J lost 4 bases, with 7 bases between them. The CDR3 spans 13 residues. Germline CDR1 is SGHTA and CDR2 is FQGTGA. Clones were read by immunoSEQ multiplex PCR, and TCRdb kept only the in-frame ones, dropping some. This sample has under 150,000 clones; about 75% occur once, and the top ten carry around 3.2%. Sample: PBMCs or T cells enriched from blood (not recorded which). The chain joins TRBV7-3 to TRBJ1-1, with a tentative D call TRBD1 (5 bases). This receptor was taken from a woman in her forties or fifties who had recovered from COVID-19. The CDR3 sequence is CASSLIQATEAFF. The CDR3 region has the DNA TGTGCCAGCAGCTTAATACAGGCCACTGAAGCTTTCTTT.